These 24 T cell receptor beta chains were all obtained from the same sample, sequenced in a study of shared clonotypes between healthy human individuals. CD45RO-negative, CCR7-positively selected cells formed the naive CD8 fraction, excluding terminally differentiated effector memory CD45RA+ cells. Sequenced by immunoSEQ multiplex PCR; TCRdb stores in-frame clones only, minus some. The top ten clones hold 1.5% to 2% of a sample with about 2.1 million clones, more than 85% of them seen once. The sequenced sample was naive CD8+ T cells from PBMCs. Every receptor here comes from a man aged 18 to 29 in good health. Some clones in this sample may be carry-over from other donors' samples.

The chain couples TRBV5-1 to TRBJ2-5; D possibly corresponds to TRBD1 (5 bases). CDR3 length: 14 amino acids. The germline gives CDR1 SGHRS, CDR2 YFSETQ. The V and J ends lost 1 base and 0 bases respectively, with 7 bases between them. The CDR3, as DNA: TGCGCCAGCAGCTTGCCAGGGTACCAAGAGACCCAGTACTTC. This encodes CASSLPGYQETQYF.

This clone was recorded only once. This rearrangement joins TRBV6-5 to TRBJ1-1; D is perhaps TRBD1 (6 bases). The CDR3 sequence is 14 residues long. V lost 2 bases and J lost 4, with 11 bases in between. The germline CDR1 and CDR2 sequences are MNHEY and SVGAGI. The CDR3 here is CASSYRGEFTEAFF. As DNA, the CDR3 is TGTGCCAGCAGTTACAGGGGGGAATTCACTGAAGCTTTCTTT.

The CDR3 loop is CASSPSYHVNEQYF. In DNA, the CDR3 is TGTGCCAGCAGCCCGTCATACCACGTGAACGAGCAGTACTTC. The V and J genes are TRBV5-5 and TRBJ2-5; D not certain. Near its end, the DNA agrees better with TRBJ2-7, so the J call may be wrong. The CDR3 contains 14 residues. Germline CDR1 SGHKS, CDR2 YYEKEE (reference sequence).

The chain carries TRBV2 and TRBJ2-4, with 10 positions matching TRBD2. The CDR3 runs to 15 residues. Germline CDR1 and CDR2: SNHLY and FYNNEI. Trimming cost V 4 bases and J 13 bases; bases outside gene matches: 13. CDR3 protein: CASSAGRQISGRQYF. The DNA for the CDR3 is TGTGCCAGCAGTGCGGGCAGACAAATTAGCGGGAGGCAGTACTTC.

The chain has TRBV14 and TRBJ2-7, with D possibly matching TRBD1 (6 bases). The CDR3 runs to 17 residues. V lost 0 bases and J lost 0, with 15 bases in between. CDR1 is SGHDN and CDR2 is FVKESK in the germline V gene. Here the CDR3 DNA reads TGTGCCAGCAGCCAAGATTCTCGCAGGGGACCCTCCTACGAGCAGTACTTC. The encoded protein is CASSQDSRRGPSYEQYF.

The rearrangement uses TRBV27 and TRBJ2-6; D gene ambiguous. Germline CDR1 is MNHEY and CDR2 is SMNVEV (reference sequence). This CDR3 region has 18 residues. V gave up 6 bases and J gave up 4 bases, with 22 bases separating them. The CDR3 spells CASRPLDGNNGGANVLTF. The CDR3 bases are TGTGCCAGCAGACCCCTAGATGGGAATAATGGGGGGGCCAACGTCCTGACTTTC.

The V and J genes are TRBV6-5 and TRBJ1-1, with D uncertain. The V end was cut by 0 bases, the J end by 3 bases, with 8 bases between. The CDR3 has 14 amino acids. CDR1 and CDR2 (germline): MNHEY, SVGAGI. Here the CDR3 DNA reads TGTGCCAGCAGTTACTCTTCGGGGTACACTGAAGCTTTCTTT. Its protein product is CASSYSSGYTEAFF.

The gene calls are TRBV11-2 and TRBJ1-2, with 9 nucleotides matching TRBD1. The CDR3 consists of 15 residues. Germline V gives CDR1 SGHAT, CDR2 FQNNGV. After removal of 4 bases from V and 4 bases from J, the junction contained 7 bases not matched to a gene. Written as DNA, the CDR3 is TGTGCCAGCAGCTCTCCCGGGACAGGGACCTATGGCTACACCTTC. It codes for CASSSPGTGTYGYTF.

Turning to this clone: At the DNA level, this CDR3 is encoded by other sequences in the same sample as well. The chain joins TRBV27 to TRBJ2-7, with a tentative D call TRBD2 (6 bases). V lost 2 bases to trimming and J lost 6 bases, with 11 bases between them. The germline V gene has CDR1 MNHEY and CDR2 SMNVEV (reference sequence). The CDR3 loop spans 13 amino acids. CDR3 DNA sequence: TGTGCCAGCAGTTTAGGCGGGATCGGCGAGCAGTACTTC. Translation: CASSLGGIGEQYF.

The gene calls are TRBV5-8 and TRBJ1-5, with 9 bases fitting TRBD1. V shed 3 bases, J shed 7 bases, and the junction held 17 bases outside the gene matches. This CDR3 comprises 18 residues. Germline CDR1 and CDR2: SGHTS and YDEGEE. The CDR3 bases are TGTGCCAGCAGCTCGACGCTGGGGGACAGGGCCCTTAGACAGCCCCAGCATTTT. This sequence encodes CASSSTLGDRALRQPQHF.

The chain carries TRBV6-5 and TRBJ2-6; D remains unclear. The CDR3 length is 16 residues. V was shortened by 2 bases and J by 0 bases, with 8 bases between the two germline ends. The V gene's germline CDR1 is MNHEY and CDR2 SVGAGI. CDR3 sequence: CASSYGVISGANVLTF. The CDR3 DNA is TGTGCCAGCAGTTACGGTGTAATCTCTGGGGCCAACGTCCTGACTTTC.

J is TRBJ1-5 and V is TRBV6-5; the D is unclear. With 0 bases removed from V and 1 base from J, the gap between germline ends came to 4 bases. The CDR3 extends over 14 amino acids. CDR1 and CDR2 from the germline V gene are MNHEY and SVGAGI. CDR3 residues: CASSYSASNQPQHF. In DNA form, the CDR3 reads TGTGCCAGCAGTTACTCTGCGAGCAATCAGCCCCAGCATTTT.

The rearrangement joins TRBV2 to TRBJ1-3; 9 positions match TRBD1. Germline loops: CDR1 SNHLY, CDR2 FYNNEI. This CDR3 contains 15 residues. After removal of 7 bases from V and 4 bases from J, the junction contained 8 bases not matched to a gene. CDR3 amino acids: CASKVQGAPGNTIYF. CDR3 bases: TGTGCCAGCAAAGTACAGGGGGCACCCGGAAACACCATATATTTT.

The chain links TRBV25-1 to TRBJ2-1; D possibly corresponds to TRBD2 (6 bases). CDR3 length: 14 amino acids. Trimming shortened V by 8 bases and J by 3 bases, and 14 bases separated the two germline ends. Germline CDR1 and CDR2: MGHDK and SYGVNS. This CDR3 is CASGGLPNYNEQFF. The CDR3 coding sequence is TGTGCCAGCGGGGGACTCCCAAACTACAATGAGCAGTTCTTC.

This clone was observed once. The rearrangement links TRBV13 to TRBJ2-1; weak D call: TRBD1 (6 bases). V lost 0 bases and J lost 7, with 13 bases in between. This CDR3 is built from 15 residues. Germline V gene data show CDR1 as PRHDT and CDR2 as FYEKMQ (reference sequence). Here the CDR3 reads CASSLGGEGGNEQFF. In DNA, the CDR3 is TGTGCCAGCAGCTTAGGTGGGGAAGGGGGAAATGAGCAGTTCTTC.

J is TRBJ2-7 and V is TRBV27, with D tentatively TRBD2 (6 bases). CDR3 length: 13 residues. Trimming shortened V by 7 bases and J by 0 bases, and 10 bases separated the two germline ends. Germline-derived CDR1 and CDR2 are MNHEY and SMNVEV (reference sequence). The CDR3 nucleotides are TGTGCCAGCAAGGAGGGAGGCTCCTACGAGCAGTACTTC. It codes for CASKEGGSYEQYF.

V is TRBV30 and J is TRBJ2-5; D is possibly TRBD1 or TRBD2 (6 bases each). The germline V gene encodes CDR1 GTSNPN and CDR2 SVGIG (reference sequence). The germline V and J ends were trimmed by 5 bases and 5 bases, with 21 bases remaining between them. The CDR3 extends over 15 amino acids. The CDR3 nucleotides are TGTGCCTGGGGACCGGGGGCGATGGATGAGGAGACCCAGTACTTC. Translation: CAWGPGAMDEETQYF. Full variable domain (remainder filled in from reference TRBV30 and TRBJ2-5): SQTIHQWPATLVQPVGSPLSLECTVEGTSNPNLYWYRQAAGRGLQLLFYSVGIGQISSEVPQNLSASRPQDRQFILSSKKLLLSDSGFYLCAWGPGAMDEETQYFGPGTRLLVL.

The CDR3 sequence is CASSEGTGGTDTQYF. CDR3 nucleotides: TGTGCCAGCAGCGAAGGGACAGGGGGCACAGATACGCAGTATTTT. The chain has TRBV5-8 and TRBJ2-3; 10 bases match TRBD1. With 4 bases clipped from V and 1 base from J, the junction kept 3 bases outside the gene matches. Germline V gives CDR1 SGHTS, CDR2 YDEGEE. This CDR3 region has 15 residues.

As concerns this clone: Other nucleotide sequences from this sample produce the same CDR3. CDR3 amino acids: CASSYEGRETQYF. The CDR3, as DNA: TGTGCCAGCAGTTATGAGGGCCGCGAGACCCAGTACTTC. J is TRBJ2-5 and V is TRBV6-5; the D gene is possibly TRBD2 (5 bases). Germline CDR1 MNHEY, CDR2 SVGAGI. The CDR3 runs 13 residues. Trimming stripped 3 bases from V and 5 bases from J, with 10 bases between.

A single count supports this clone. The rearrangement joins TRBV27 to TRBJ2-2, with D tentatively TRBD1 or TRBD2 (5 bases each). CDR3 length equals 14 residues. V lost 3 bases to trimming and J lost 6 bases, with 11 bases between them. CDR1 and CDR2 from the germline V gene are MNHEY and SMNVEV (reference sequence). CDR3 sequence: CASSFYRGAGELFF. The CDR3 DNA sequence: TGTGCCAGCAGTTTTTATCGGGGCGCCGGGGAGCTGTTTTTT.

This clone was seen once. The same CDR3 can be traced to other DNA sequences in this sample. V is TRBV7-9 and J is TRBJ1-1; 7 bases match TRBD1. Trimming took 5 bases from V and 0 from J; bases not matched to a gene: 6. CDR1 and CDR2 from the germline V gene are SEHNR and FQNEAQ (reference sequence). The CDR3 is 15 amino acids. The CDR3 region is CASSGPGQMNTEAFF. The CDR3 nucleotides read TGTGCCAGCAGCGGTCCGGGACAGATGAACACTGAAGCTTTCTTT.

V is TRBV7-2 and J is TRBJ2-7; D is uncertain. CDR3 size: 15 residues. Germline-derived CDR1 and CDR2 are SGHTA and FQGNSA. V dropped 1 base and J dropped 0 bases, with 10 bases sitting between them. The CDR3 region has the DNA TGTGCCAGCAGCTTAGATGTTGCCATCTCCTACGAGCAGTACTTC. It yields the protein CASSLDVAISYEQYF.

The chain couples TRBV2 to TRBJ1-1, with D possibly TRBD1 on 6 matching bases. This CDR3 has 13 residues. The V end lost 8 bases, the J end lost 5 bases, and 15 bases lay between the germline ends. From germline, CDR1 is SNHLY and CDR2 FYNNEI. The CDR3 bases are TGTGCCAGCCTAGGCACAGGGAGGACTGAAGCTTTCTTT. Translated, it gives CASLGTGRTEAFF. The full variable domain, rest sourced from reference TRBV2 and TRBJ1-1, is EPEVTQTPSHQVTQMGQEVILRCVPISNHLYFYWYRQILGQKVEFLVSFYNNEISEKSEIFDDQFSVERPDGSNFTLKIRSTKLEDSAMYFCASLGTGRTEAFFGQGTRLTVV.

The chain joins TRBV18 to TRBJ2-7; TRBD1 agrees at 8 bases. The V gene's germline CDR1 is KGHSH and CDR2 LQKENI. The V and J ends lost 3 bases and 0 bases, in that order; junction bases with no gene match: 4. The CDR3 contains 15 residues. CDR3 bases: TGTGCCAGCTCACCCACAGGGGGGTACTCCTACGAGCAGTACTTC. Encoded protein: CASSPTGGYSYEQYF. Full variable domain (missing parts from reference TRBV18 and TRBJ2-7): NAGVMQNPRHLVRRRGQEARLRCSPMKGHSHVYWYRQLPEEGLKFMVYLQKENIIDESGMPKERFSAEFPKEGPSILRIQQVVRGDSAAYFCASSPTGGYSYEQYFGPGTRLTVT.